This TCR beta chain originates from a study of control samples from healthy donors and cancer patients. V lost 5 bases, J lost 0 bases, and 13 bases lay in between. CDR1 SEHNR and CDR2 FQNEAQ come from the germline V gene (reference sequence). The CDR3 is 15 residues long. Some clones are missing from TCRdb's copy, which holds only in-frame ones; the method was immunoSEQ multiplex PCR. The sample shows about 120,000 clones, around 92% of them seen only once. This chain uses TRBV7-9 with TRBJ1-1; D is possibly TRBD1 (6 bases). The sequenced sample consisted of PBMCs. This TCR derives from a man older than 75 with head and neck cancer. The CDR3 sequence is CASSELDRMNTEAFF. The CDR3 DNA reads as TGTGCCAGCAGCGAATTGGACAGAATGAACACTGAAGCTTTCTTT. Full variable domain (rest looked up from reference TRBV7-9 and TRBJ1-1): DTGVSQNPRHKITKRGQNVTFRCDPISEHNRLYWYRQTLGQGPEFLTYFQNEAQLEKSRLLSDRFSAERPKGSFSTLEIQRTEQGDSAMYLCASSELDRMNTEAFFGQGTRLTVV.